This T cell receptor beta chain was identified during a study of blood T cells in healthy people across ages. Whole-study results and caveats: Long-lived donors had more naive CD4+ cells and higher diversity than aged donors.

Regarding this clonotype: Its target is unknown.

Germline trimming cut 10 bases from V and 1 base from J; bases unmatched to any gene: 9. From germline, CDR1 is ENHRY and CDR2 SYGVKD. This CDR3 spans 15 amino acids. The second PCR ran roughly 7 to 12 cycles with a sample-barcoded 5' primer and J-beta primers. In TCRdb, the 5' RACE reads were re-called with MiXCR into one record per CDR3 protein. The repertoire holds 1.5 million or so distinct CDR3 sequences, with approximately 40% as singletons. The rearrangement links TRBV10-3 to TRBJ2-7; the match to TRBD2 covers 11 bases. The clonotype originates from a woman in her late teens or twenties in good health. The sample comprised blood. Here the CDR3 reads CATAAGLAGSYEQYF. CDR3 sequence (DNA): TGTGCCACCGCCGCTGGACTAGCGGGTTCCTACGAGCAGTACTTC.